The 2 T cell receptor beta chains below all came from one sample that was sequenced in a study of T-cell reconstitution after alpha-beta-depleted transplantation in children. The TCRbeta library incorporated unique molecular identifiers. TCRdb ran MiXCR on the PCR reads and lists one entry per CDR3 protein. The sample shows about 410,000 distinct CDR3 sequences, approximately 20% of them seen only once. Specimen: PBMCs from the stem cell graft donor, collected from the stem cell graft. The receptors derive from a human donor who donated a stem cell graft to a child with acute myeloid leukemia.

The table lists this clonotype with a few counts. The J gene is TRBJ1-1, the V gene TRBV7-9; TRBD1 matches 9 bases. The CDR3 is 16 amino acids. V trimming: 0 bases; J trimming: 0 bases; junction bases outside the gene matches: 2. Germline assignment: CDR1 SEHNR and CDR2 FQNEAQ (reference sequence). This CDR3 reads CASSLAGQGMNTEAFF. The CDR3 DNA is TGTGCCAGCAGCTTAGCCGGACAGGGGATGAACACTGAAGCTTTCTTT.

The chain has TRBV18 and TRBJ1-2; maybe TRBD1 (6 bases). This CDR3 has 14 residues. V lost 0 bases and J lost 3, with 8 bases in between. Germline V lookup: CDR1 KGHSH, CDR2 LQKENI. CDR3 nucleotide sequence: TGTGCCAGCTCACCACCCCCAGGGGACTATGGCTACACCTTC. Protein product: CASSPPPGDYGYTF.